This TCR beta chain was retrieved from a study of cytomegalovirus exposure and HLA in healthy donors. Clones were read by immunoSEQ multiplex PCR, and TCRdb kept only the in-frame ones, dropping some. The sample includes 150,000 to 200,000 clones, roughly 89% of them seen just once. It was the approximately 120-subject validation cohort, separate from the approximately 620-subject first cohort, to which the donors belonged. Trimming cost V 5 bases and J 2 bases; bases outside gene matches: 4. CDR1 and CDR2 (germline): SGHNT, YENEEA. The CDR3 runs to 16 residues. The chain carries TRBV11-3 and TRBJ2-3; TRBD2 matches at 13 bases. The source is a woman between 18 and 30 years old in good health and CMV-seropositive. Sequencing used PBMCs. In DNA, the CDR3 is TGTGCCAGCAGCCCGGGACTAGCGGGAATCACAGATACGCAGTATTTT. Protein: CASSPGLAGITDTQYF.